This T cell receptor beta chain was captured by sequencing in a study of cytomegalovirus exposure and HLA in healthy donors. PCR used 60 Vbeta primers and 13 Jbeta primers. In the source study's methods: Tens of millions of unique TCR beta chains, approximately 11 million of them shared, were counted by a later analysis. Profiled with immunoSEQ multiplex PCR; TCRdb holds only in-frame clones, not every one. V, J and clone size derive from that table, while D and trimming were established from the DNA sequence. The data contain about 200,000 clones, around 74% of them singletons. Findings and caveats of the study: According to reports, the classifier identified cytomegalovirus status with high specificity and sensitivity.

CDR1 and CDR2 (germline): GTSNPN, SVGIG (reference sequence). Losses at the gene ends were 4 bases for V and 7 bases for J; bases not matched to a gene: 2. The CDR3 is 13 amino acids. A remark on this clone: The antigen is not known.

The specimen sequenced was PBMCs. This chain joins TRBV30 and TRBJ1-6, with 9 bases aligning to TRBD1. The receptor comes from a girl between 5 and 17 years old in good health and CMV-seropositive. The CDR3 region has the DNA TGTGCCTGGACGGGACAGGGAAATTCACCCCTCCACTTT. Protein product: CAWTGQGNSPLHF. Combining the CDR3 with reference TRBV30 and TRBJ1-6 gives the whole variable domain SQTIHQWPATLVQPVGSPLSLECTVEGTSNPNLYWYRQAAGRGLQLLFYSVGIGQISSEVPQNLSASRPQDRQFILSSKKLLLSDSGFYLCAWTGQGNSPLHFGNGTRLTVT.